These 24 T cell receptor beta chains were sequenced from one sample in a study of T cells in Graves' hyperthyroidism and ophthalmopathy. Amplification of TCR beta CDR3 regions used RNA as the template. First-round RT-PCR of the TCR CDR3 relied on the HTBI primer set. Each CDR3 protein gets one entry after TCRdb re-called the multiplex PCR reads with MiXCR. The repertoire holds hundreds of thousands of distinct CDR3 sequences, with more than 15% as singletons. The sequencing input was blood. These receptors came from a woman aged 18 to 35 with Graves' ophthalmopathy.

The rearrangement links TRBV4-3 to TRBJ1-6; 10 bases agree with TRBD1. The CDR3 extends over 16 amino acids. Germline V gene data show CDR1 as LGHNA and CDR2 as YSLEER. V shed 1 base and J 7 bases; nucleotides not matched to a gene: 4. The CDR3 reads CASSQGQGAGNSPLHF. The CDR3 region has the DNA TGCGCCAGCAGCCAAGGACAGGGGGCCGGGAATTCACCCCTCCACTTT.

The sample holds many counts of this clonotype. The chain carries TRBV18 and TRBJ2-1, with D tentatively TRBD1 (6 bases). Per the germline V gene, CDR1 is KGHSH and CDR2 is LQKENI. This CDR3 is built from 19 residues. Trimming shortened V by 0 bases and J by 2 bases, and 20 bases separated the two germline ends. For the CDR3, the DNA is TGTGCCAGCTCACCACCCTTTACCCGGACAGAACATCCCTACAATGAGCAGTTCTTC. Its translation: CASSPPFTRTEHPYNEQFF.

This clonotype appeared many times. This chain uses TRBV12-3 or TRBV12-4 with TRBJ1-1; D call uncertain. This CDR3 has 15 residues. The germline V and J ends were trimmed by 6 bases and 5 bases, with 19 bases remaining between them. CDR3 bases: TGTGCCAGCAGCCCTCATATGGGAGTTGGGACTGAAGCTTTCTTT. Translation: CASSPHMGVGTEAFF.

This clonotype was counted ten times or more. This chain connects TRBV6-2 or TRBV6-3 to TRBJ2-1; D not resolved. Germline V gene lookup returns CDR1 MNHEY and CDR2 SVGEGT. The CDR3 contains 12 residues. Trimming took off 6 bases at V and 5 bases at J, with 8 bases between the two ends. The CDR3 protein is CASSNGHNEQFF. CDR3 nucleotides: TGTGCCAGCAGCAACGGTCACAATGAGCAGTTCTTC.

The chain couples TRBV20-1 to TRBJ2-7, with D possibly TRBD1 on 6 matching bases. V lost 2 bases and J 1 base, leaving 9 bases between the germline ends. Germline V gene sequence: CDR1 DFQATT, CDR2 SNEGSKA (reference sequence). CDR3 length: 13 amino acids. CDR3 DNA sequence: TGCAGTGCTAGATCAGGGGTTTCCTACGAGCAGTACTTC. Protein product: CSARSGVSYEQYF.

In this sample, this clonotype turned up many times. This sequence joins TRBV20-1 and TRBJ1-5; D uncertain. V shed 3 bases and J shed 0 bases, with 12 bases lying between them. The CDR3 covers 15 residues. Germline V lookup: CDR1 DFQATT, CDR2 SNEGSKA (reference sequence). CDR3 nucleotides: TGCAGTGCTAGGACCGGGCCTTCTAGCAATCAGCCCCAGCATTTT. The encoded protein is CSARTGPSSNQPQHF.

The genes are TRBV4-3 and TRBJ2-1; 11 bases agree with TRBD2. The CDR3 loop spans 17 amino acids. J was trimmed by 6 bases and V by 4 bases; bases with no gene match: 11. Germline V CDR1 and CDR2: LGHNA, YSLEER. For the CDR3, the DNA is TGCGCCAGCAGCCTTGGTACTAGCGGGAGATTTTCCAATGAGCAGTTCTTC. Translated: CASSLGTSGRFSNEQFF.

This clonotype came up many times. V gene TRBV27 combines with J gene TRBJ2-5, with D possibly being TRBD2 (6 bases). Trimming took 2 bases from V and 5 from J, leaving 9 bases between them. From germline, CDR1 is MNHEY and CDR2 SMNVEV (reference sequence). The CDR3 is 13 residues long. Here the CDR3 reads CASSLGGSETQYF. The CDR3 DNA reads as TGTGCCAGCAGTTTAGGGGGGAGCGAGACCCAGTACTTC.

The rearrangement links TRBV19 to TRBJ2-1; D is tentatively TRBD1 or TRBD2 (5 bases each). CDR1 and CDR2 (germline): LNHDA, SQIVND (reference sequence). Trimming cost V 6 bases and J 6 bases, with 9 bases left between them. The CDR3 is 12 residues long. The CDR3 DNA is TGTGCCAGTAGGAGGGACGCCAATGAGCAGTTCTTC. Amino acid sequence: CASRRDANEQFF.

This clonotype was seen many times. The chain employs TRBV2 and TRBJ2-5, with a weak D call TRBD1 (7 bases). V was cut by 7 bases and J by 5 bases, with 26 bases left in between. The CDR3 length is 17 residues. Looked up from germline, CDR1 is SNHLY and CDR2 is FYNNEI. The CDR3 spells CASTPVGGDRVSETQYF. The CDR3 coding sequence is TGTGCCAGCACCCCTGTGGGGGGAGACAGGGTTTCTGAGACCCAGTACTTC.

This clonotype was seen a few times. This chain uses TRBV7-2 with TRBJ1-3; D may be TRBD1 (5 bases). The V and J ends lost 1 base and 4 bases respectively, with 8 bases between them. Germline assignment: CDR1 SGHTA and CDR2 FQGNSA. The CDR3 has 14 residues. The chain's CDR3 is CASSLVDSGNTIYF. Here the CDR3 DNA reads TGTGCCAGCAGCTTAGTCGACAGCGGAAACACCATATATTTT.

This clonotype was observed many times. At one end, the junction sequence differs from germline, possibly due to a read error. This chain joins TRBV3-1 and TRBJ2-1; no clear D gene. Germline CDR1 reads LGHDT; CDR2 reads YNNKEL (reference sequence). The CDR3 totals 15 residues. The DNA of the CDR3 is TGTACCAGCAGCCAAGTTGACATCTCCTACAATGAGCAGTTCTTC. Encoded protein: CTSSQVDISYNEQFF.

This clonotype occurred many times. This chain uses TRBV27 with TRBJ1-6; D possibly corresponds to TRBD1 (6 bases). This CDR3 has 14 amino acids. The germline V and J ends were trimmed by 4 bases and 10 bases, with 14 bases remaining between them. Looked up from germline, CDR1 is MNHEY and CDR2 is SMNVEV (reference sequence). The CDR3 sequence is CASSSGTRGSPLHF. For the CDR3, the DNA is TGTGCCAGCAGTTCCGGGACAAGAGGATCACCCCTCCACTTT.

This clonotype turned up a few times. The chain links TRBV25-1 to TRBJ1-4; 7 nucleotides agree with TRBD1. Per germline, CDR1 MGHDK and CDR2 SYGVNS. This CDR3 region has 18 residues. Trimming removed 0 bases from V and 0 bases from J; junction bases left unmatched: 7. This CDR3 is CASSEYRPGTATNEKLFF. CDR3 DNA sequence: TGTGCCAGCAGTGAATACCGCCCCGGGACAGCAACTAATGAAAAACTGTTTTTT.

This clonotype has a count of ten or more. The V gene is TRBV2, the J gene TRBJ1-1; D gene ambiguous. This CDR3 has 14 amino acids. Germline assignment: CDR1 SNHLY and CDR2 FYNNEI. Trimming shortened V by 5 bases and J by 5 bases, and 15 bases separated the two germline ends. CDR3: CASSIDRGRTEAFF. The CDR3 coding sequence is TGTGCCAGCAGTATCGACCGGGGTCGTACTGAAGCTTTCTTT.

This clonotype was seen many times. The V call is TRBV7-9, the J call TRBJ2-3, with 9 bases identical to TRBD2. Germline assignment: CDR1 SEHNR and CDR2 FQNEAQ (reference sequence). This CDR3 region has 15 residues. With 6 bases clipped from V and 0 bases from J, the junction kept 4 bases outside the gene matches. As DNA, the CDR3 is TGTGCCAGCAGAACAACTAGCGGGAGCACAGATACGCAGTATTTT. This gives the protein CASRTTSGSTDTQYF.

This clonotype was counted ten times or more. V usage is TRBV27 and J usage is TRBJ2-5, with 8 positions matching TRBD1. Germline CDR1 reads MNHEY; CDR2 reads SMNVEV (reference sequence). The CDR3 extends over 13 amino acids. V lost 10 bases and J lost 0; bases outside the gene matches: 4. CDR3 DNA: TGTGCCACCAACAGGGGGTACCAAGAGACCCAGTACTTC. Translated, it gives CATNRGYQETQYF.

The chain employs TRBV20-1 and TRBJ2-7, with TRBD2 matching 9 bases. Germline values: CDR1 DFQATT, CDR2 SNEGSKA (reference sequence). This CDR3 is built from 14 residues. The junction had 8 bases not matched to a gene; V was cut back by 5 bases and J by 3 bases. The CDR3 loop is CSAQQREAHYEQYF. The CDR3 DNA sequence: TGCAGTGCTCAACAGCGGGAGGCCCACTACGAGCAGTACTTC.

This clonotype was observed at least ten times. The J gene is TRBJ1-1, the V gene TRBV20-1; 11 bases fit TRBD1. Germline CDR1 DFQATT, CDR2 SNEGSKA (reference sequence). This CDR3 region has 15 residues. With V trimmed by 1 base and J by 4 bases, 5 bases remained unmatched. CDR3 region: CSARGGTGGGTEAFF. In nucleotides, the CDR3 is TGCAGTGCTAGAGGAGGGACAGGGGGAGGCACTGAAGCTTTCTTT.

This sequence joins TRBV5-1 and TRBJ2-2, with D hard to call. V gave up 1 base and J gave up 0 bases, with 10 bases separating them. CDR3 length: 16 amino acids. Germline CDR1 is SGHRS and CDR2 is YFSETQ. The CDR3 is CASSLRQNANTGELFF. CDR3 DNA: TGCGCCAGCAGCTTGAGGCAGAACGCGAACACCGGGGAGCTGTTTTTT.

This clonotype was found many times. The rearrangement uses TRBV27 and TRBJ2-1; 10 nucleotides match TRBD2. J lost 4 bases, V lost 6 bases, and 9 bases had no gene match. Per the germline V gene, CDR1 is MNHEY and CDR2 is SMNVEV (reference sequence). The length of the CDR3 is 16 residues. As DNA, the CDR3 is TGTGCCAGCAGCGGGTATAGCGGGGGGATATACAATGAGCAGTTCTTC. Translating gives CASSGYSGGIYNEQFF.

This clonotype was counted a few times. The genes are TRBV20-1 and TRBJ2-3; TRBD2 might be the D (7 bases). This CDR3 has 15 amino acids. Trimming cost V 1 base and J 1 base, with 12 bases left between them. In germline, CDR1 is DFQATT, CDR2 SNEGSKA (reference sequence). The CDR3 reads CSARGGGGGTDTQYF. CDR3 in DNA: TGCAGTGCTAGAGGAGGGGGAGGGGGCACAGATACGCAGTATTTT.

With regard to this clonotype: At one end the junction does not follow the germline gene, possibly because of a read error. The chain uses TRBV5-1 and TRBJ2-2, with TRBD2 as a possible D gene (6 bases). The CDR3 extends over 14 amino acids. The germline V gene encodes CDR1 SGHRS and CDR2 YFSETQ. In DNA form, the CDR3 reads TGCGCCAGCAGCCCACGGGGTACCACCGGGGGGCTGTTTTTT. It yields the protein CASSPRGTTGGLFF.

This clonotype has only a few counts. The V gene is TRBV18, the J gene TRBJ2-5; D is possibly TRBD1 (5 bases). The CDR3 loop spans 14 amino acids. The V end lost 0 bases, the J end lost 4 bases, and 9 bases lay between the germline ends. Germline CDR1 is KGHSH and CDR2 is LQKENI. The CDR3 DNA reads TGTGCCAGCTCACCACCGACAGTAGGAGAGACCCAGTACTTC. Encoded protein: CASSPPTVGETQYF. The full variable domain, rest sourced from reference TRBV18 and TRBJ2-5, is NAGVMQNPRHLVRRRGQEARLRCSPMKGHSHVYWYRQLPEEGLKFMVYLQKENIIDESGMPKERFSAEFPKEGPSILRIQQVVRGDSAAYFCASSPPTVGETQYFGPGTRLLVL.